Below are 15 T cell receptor beta chains sequenced from a single sample in a study of STAT5B mutations in CD4+ large granular lymphocyte leukemia. TCRdb's copy holds only in-frame clones and misses some; the assay was immunoSEQ multiplex PCR. The table shows fewer than 35,000 clones, with less than 80% occurring only once. Sequencing was carried out using CD4+ T cells from blood buffy coats. These receptors all come from a human donor in good health.

CDR3 amino acids: CATSGRDYPYNEQFF. CDR3 DNA: TGTGCCACCAGCGGCCGGGACTACCCCTACAATGAGCAGTTCTTC. V is TRBV15 and J is TRBJ2-1; 7 bases fit TRBD2. After removal of 5 bases from V and 2 bases from J, the junction contained 6 bases not matched to a gene. Germline V gives CDR1 LNHNV, CDR2 YYDKDF (reference sequence). The CDR3 runs to 15 residues.

The V and J genes are TRBV28 and TRBJ1-5, with D unresolved. Germline V gene sequence: CDR1 MDHEN, CDR2 SYDVKM. The ends were cut back, 3 bases at V and 6 bases at J, with 18 bases in the middle. CDR3 length: 16 residues. CDR3 DNA: TGTGCCAGCAGTTTTCGAGGCGGGTGGGTAAGTCAGCCCCAGCATTTT. It is translated as CASSFRGGWVSQPQHF.

The chain uses TRBV6-5 and TRBJ2-2; D is tentatively TRBD1 or TRBD2 (6 bases each). Germline-derived CDR1 and CDR2 are MNHEY and SVGAGI. Between the trimmed V and J ends, which lost 0 bases and 1 base, there was a span of 9 bases. This CDR3 region has 16 residues. The CDR3 DNA is TGTGCCAGCAGTTACTCGGGGGGCTGGAACACCGGGGAGCTGTTTTTT. Translated: CASSYSGGWNTGELFF.

This sequence joins TRBV28 and TRBJ2-2; D is unresolved. This CDR3 region has 16 residues. Germline values: CDR1 MDHEN, CDR2 SYDVKM. V was pared by 6 bases and J by 1 base, with 15 bases between. The CDR3 sequence: CASSPTTRKNTGELFF. The CDR3 DNA reads TGTGCCAGCAGCCCCACCACAAGAAAGAACACCGGGGAGCTGTTTTTT.

Turning to this clone: This specimen includes other DNA sequences encoding the same CDR3. The chain recombines TRBV28 with TRBJ2-2; a weak D match, TRBD1 (6 bases). V lost 6 bases, J lost 2 bases, and 10 bases lay in between. This CDR3 is 14 amino acids long. Germline V gene sequence: CDR1 MDHEN, CDR2 SYDVKM. CDR3 nucleotide sequence: TGTGCCAGCAGGCCGGACAGTAACACCGGGGAGCTGTTTTTT. This codes for CASRPDSNTGELFF.

The rearrangement links TRBV19 to TRBJ1-5; maybe TRBD1 (5 bases). In germline, CDR1 is LNHDA, CDR2 SQIVND (reference sequence). V gave up 6 bases and J gave up 2 bases, with 11 bases separating them. The CDR3 runs 14 residues. The CDR3 protein is CASRGGAGNQPQHF. The CDR3, as DNA: TGTGCCAGTAGGGGAGGGGCGGGCAATCAGCCCCAGCATTTT.

This clone was observed a single time. The rearrangement joins TRBV6-5 to TRBJ1-2, with a tentative D call TRBD1 (6 bases). The CDR3 is 12 residues long. Germline-derived CDR1 and CDR2 are MNHEY and SVGAGI. V lost 4 bases and J lost 5, with 8 bases in between. CDR3 amino acids: CASSSQGYGYTF. The CDR3 DNA reads TGTGCCAGCAGTTCCCAGGGGTATGGCTACACCTTC.

This chain connects TRBV5-1 to TRBJ2-7; TRBD2 is a possible D gene (6 bases). Germline CDR1 and CDR2: SGHRS and YFSETQ. The CDR3 has 15 residues. V was clipped by 0 bases and J by 2 bases, with 12 bases between them. This CDR3 is CASSLASGLPYEQYF. The CDR3 bases are TGCGCCAGCAGCTTGGCCTCGGGACTTCCCTACGAGCAGTACTTC.

The rearrangement joins TRBV5-6 to TRBJ1-4; no clear D. Germline V gives CDR1 SGHDT, CDR2 YYEEEE. V was clipped by 0 bases and J by 6 bases, with 9 bases between them. CDR3 size: 14 residues. CDR3 nucleotides: TGTGCCAGCAGCTTGGTGAACGGGGATGAAAAACTGTTTTTT. This gives the protein CASSLVNGDEKLFF.

The genes are TRBV4-3 and TRBJ1-4, with D perhaps TRBD1 (5 bases). V shed 2 bases and J shed 0 bases, with 10 bases lying between them. The CDR3 runs 16 residues. Germline V CDR1 and CDR2: LGHNA, YSLEER. The CDR3 is CASSQMGETTNEKLFF. The DNA of the CDR3 is TGCGCCAGCAGCCAAATGGGGGAAACAACTAATGAAAAACTGTTTTTT.

This clone was observed a single time. The chain links TRBV11-2 to TRBJ2-5, with 10 nucleotides matching TRBD1. J lost 5 bases, V lost 1 base, and 7 bases had no gene match. Germline V gene lookup returns CDR1 SGHAT and CDR2 FQNNGV. CDR3 length: 16 residues. The DNA of the CDR3 is TGTGCCAGCAGCTTAGGGCCGGGACAGGGGCTCGAGACCCAGTACTTC. Its translation is CASSLGPGQGLETQYF.

The chain recombines TRBV30 with TRBJ1-4; D gene unclear. Trimming took 2 bases from V and 0 from J, leaving 10 bases between them. Looked up from germline, CDR1 is GTSNPN and CDR2 is SVGIG (reference sequence). There are 15 residues in the CDR3. Here the CDR3 reads CAWSPGGTTNEKLFF. The CDR3 DNA reads TGTGCCTGGAGTCCGGGTGGCACAACTAATGAAAAACTGTTTTTT.

The V and J genes are TRBV6-6 and TRBJ2-5, with a tentative D call TRBD1 (5 bases). The CDR3 sequence is 13 residues long. V dropped 6 bases and J dropped 2 bases, with 10 bases sitting between them. The germline gives CDR1 MNHNY, CDR2 SVGAGI (reference sequence). The CDR3 nucleotides are TGTGCCAGCAGCACACAGGTACAAGAGACCCAGTACTTC. It yields the protein CASSTQVQETQYF.

The CDR3 region has the DNA TGTGCCAGCAGATCCGGGACAGGGAACCAAGAGACCCAGTACTTC. It codes for CASRSGTGNQETQYF. The V gene is TRBV7-2, the J gene TRBJ2-5; 9 bases align to TRBD1. Losses at the gene ends were 6 bases for V and 0 bases for J; bases not matched to a gene: 5. This CDR3 comprises 15 residues. Germline CDR1 is SGHTA and CDR2 is FQGNSA.

This rearrangement joins TRBV30 to TRBJ1-4; D is undetermined. The germline gives CDR1 GTSNPN, CDR2 SVGIG (reference sequence). The CDR3 is 16 amino acids. V was shortened by 0 bases and J by 2 bases, with 13 bases between the two germline ends. For the CDR3, the DNA is TGTGCCTGGAGTGTAGAGTCGGGAGGTACTAATGAAAAACTGTTTTTT. Translation gives CAWSVESGGTNEKLFF.